This T cell receptor beta chain was observed in a study of Ad26.COV2.S vaccination and SARS-CoV-2 variants. This CDR3 is 13 amino acids long. Germline values: CDR1 MGHRA, CDR2 YSYEKL. The germline V and J ends were trimmed by 3 bases and 4 bases, with 10 bases remaining between them. Sequenced by immunoSEQ multiplex PCR; TCRdb stores in-frame clones only, minus some. The sample carries over 300,000 clones, roughly four fifths recorded once. Regarding treatment: some 20 received Ad26.COV2.S at low or high dose, single or two shots; 5 received placebo; per-sample allocation not given. Collection of samples fell on day 63 after the first vaccine or placebo injection.

The material was peripheral blood, obtained in a trial of Ad26.COV2.S vaccine versus placebo. The rearrangement links TRBV4-1 to TRBJ2-7; D gene uncertain. The clonotype originates from a person aged 18-60 years who received the Ad26.COV2.S COVID-19 vaccine or a placebo. The CDR3 loop is CASSQAKGYEQYF. CDR3 sequence (DNA): TGCGCCAGCAGCCAGGCCAAAGGGTACGAGCAGTACTTC.